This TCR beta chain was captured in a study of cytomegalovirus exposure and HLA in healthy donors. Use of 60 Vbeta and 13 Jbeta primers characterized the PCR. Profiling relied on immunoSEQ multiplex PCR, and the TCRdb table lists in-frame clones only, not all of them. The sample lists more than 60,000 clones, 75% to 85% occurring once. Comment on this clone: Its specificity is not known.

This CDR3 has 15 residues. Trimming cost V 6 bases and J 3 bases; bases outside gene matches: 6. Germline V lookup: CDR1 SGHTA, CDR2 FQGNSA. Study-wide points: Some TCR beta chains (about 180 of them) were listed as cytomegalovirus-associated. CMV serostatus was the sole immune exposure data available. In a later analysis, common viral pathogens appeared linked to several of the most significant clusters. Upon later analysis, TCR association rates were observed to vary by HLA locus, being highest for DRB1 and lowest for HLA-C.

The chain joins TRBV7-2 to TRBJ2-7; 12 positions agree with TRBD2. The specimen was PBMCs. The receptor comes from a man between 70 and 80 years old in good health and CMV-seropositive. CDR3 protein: CASSPTSGRFYEQYF. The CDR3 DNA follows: TGTGCCAGCAGTCCCACTAGCGGGAGGTTCTACGAGCAGTACTTC.